This T cell receptor (beta chain) was retrieved from a study of a mutant IDH1 vaccine in newly diagnosed glioma. Time point of the sample: week 47, end of study. In the vaccine, a single dose held 300 ug of the mutant IDH1 20-mer peptide, along with topical imiquimod. Produced via immunoSEQ multiplex PCR; TCRdb's table is partial and in-frame only. Of roughly 51,000 clones listed, about four fifths are singletons. The J segment lost 4 bases and the V segment lost 1 base, leaving 9 bases of the junction unmatched. Germline V gene data show CDR1 as MGHDK and CDR2 as SYGVNS. The CDR3 consists of 16 residues. Notes on this clone: What it binds is unknown.

Sequenced here: PBMCs, sampled from a glioma patient whose treatment included an IDH1 peptide vaccine. The rearrangement uses TRBV25-1 and TRBJ1-1; 7 bases align to TRBD1. This clonotype was obtained from a young woman with glioma. Some clones in this sample may be carry-over from other donors' samples. The CDR3 coding sequence is TGTGCCAGCAGTGAATCTGGTTGGCAGGGGGGCACTGAAGCTTTCTTT. It specifies CASSESGWQGGTEAFF.